This T cell receptor (beta chain) was captured by sequencing in a study of response to subunit inactivated influenza vaccine. The study, taken as a whole, reports: The authors put forward the suggestion that each seasonal influenza vaccination may bring in only a limited number of new T cells.

TCRdb recomputed calls from the RT-PCR reads with MiXCR, one row per CDR3 protein. In the table there are more than 700,000 distinct CDR3 sequences, 21% of which are singletons. Germline values: CDR1 SEHNR, CDR2 FQNEAQ (reference sequence). The CDR3 extends over 13 amino acids. Trimming pared 5 bases from V and 4 bases from J, leaving 11 bases between. The sample holds many counts of this clonotype. Its antigen remains unidentified. The chain uses TRBV7-9 and TRBJ1-2; the D is unclear. Sequences were derived from PBMCs from blood, sampled approximately 5 days after vaccination. This sequence was found in a man aged 50 or older who received an inactivated influenza vaccine. The CDR3 coding sequence is TGTGCCAGCAGCGCCGACACGTTCTATGGCTACACCTTC. Encoded protein: CASSADTFYGYTF. Complete variable domain (other parts from reference TRBV7-9 and TRBJ1-2): DTGVSQNPRHKITKRGQNVTFRCDPISEHNRLYWYRQTLGQGPEFLTYFQNEAQLEKSRLLSDRFSAERPKGSFSTLEIQRTEQGDSAMYLCASSADTFYGYTFGSGTRLTVV.